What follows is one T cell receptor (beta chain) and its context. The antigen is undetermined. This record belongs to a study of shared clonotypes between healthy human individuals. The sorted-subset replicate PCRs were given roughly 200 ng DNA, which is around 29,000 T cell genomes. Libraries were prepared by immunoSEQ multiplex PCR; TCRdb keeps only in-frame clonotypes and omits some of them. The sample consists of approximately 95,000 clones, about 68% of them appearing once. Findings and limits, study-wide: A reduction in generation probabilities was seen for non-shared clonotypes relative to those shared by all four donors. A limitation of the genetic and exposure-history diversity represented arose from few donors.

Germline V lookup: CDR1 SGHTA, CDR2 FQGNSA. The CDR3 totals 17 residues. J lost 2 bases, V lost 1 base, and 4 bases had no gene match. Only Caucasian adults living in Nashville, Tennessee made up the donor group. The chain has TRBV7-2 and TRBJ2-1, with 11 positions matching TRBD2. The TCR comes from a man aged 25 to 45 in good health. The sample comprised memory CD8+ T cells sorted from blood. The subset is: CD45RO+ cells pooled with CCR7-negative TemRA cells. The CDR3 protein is CASSLGGTSGAYNEQFF. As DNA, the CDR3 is TGTGCCAGCAGCTTAGGGGGGACTAGCGGAGCCTACAATGAGCAGTTCTTC.